Each of the 19 T cell receptor beta chains below was sequenced from the same sample in a study of cytomegalovirus exposure and HLA in healthy donors. Use of 60 Vbeta and 13 Jbeta primers characterized the PCR. The method was immunoSEQ multiplex PCR; TCRdb's version includes in-frame clones alone and lacks a portion of them. The sample has roughly 110,000 clones; more than 65% are singletons. Sequencing was done on a sample of PBMCs. These receptors were collected from a boy between 10 and 17 years old in good health and CMV-seronegative.

The V and J genes are TRBV19 and TRBJ1-5; D call uncertain. This CDR3 has 15 residues. Trimming shortened V by 6 bases and J by 4 bases, and 16 bases separated the two germline ends. CDR1 is LNHDA and CDR2 is SQIVND in the germline V gene (reference sequence). The chain's CDR3 is CASRGRSGLNQPQHF. The CDR3 nucleotides read TGTGCCAGTAGAGGTAGGTCAGGATTAAATCAGCCCCAGCATTTT. Supplemented by reference TRBV19 and TRBJ1-5, the full variable domain reads DGGITQSPKYLFRKEGQNVTLSCEQNLNHDAMYWYRQDPGQGLRLIYYSQIVNDFQKGDIAEGYSVSREKKESFPLTVTSAQKNPTAFYLCASRGRSGLNQPQHFGDGTRLSIL.

The V and J genes are TRBV7-9 and TRBJ1-1; 10 bases fit TRBD1. The CDR3 has 13 residues. Trimming took 3 bases from V and 11 from J; bases not matched to a gene: 6. CDR1 and CDR2 (germline): SEHNR, FQNEAQ (reference sequence). CDR3 sequence (DNA): TGTGCCAGCAGCTTTCGGGACAGGGGATCGGCTTTCTTT. Amino acids: CASSFRDRGSAFF.

This chain joins TRBV6-1 and TRBJ1-2; D is ambiguous. From germline, CDR1 is MNHNS and CDR2 SASEGT. With 7 bases removed from V and 4 bases from J, the gap between germline ends came to 10 bases. The CDR3 contains 12 residues. CDR3 protein: CASTREAYGYTF. The CDR3 nucleotides are TGTGCCAGCACGCGGGAGGCCTATGGCTACACCTTC.

CDR3 protein: CASSLGQYQPQHF. DNA of the CDR3: TGTGCCAGCAGCCTAGGACAGTATCAGCCCCAGCATTTT. The rearrangement uses TRBV7-2 and TRBJ1-5; TRBD1 might be the D (6 bases). Germline CDR1 SGHTA, CDR2 FQGNSA. V dropped 5 bases and J dropped 5 bases, with 10 bases sitting between them. The CDR3 has 13 residues.

The rearrangement uses TRBV9 and TRBJ1-2; 8 nucleotides match TRBD1. V lost 3 bases and J lost 4; bases outside the gene matches: 8. This CDR3 has 15 residues. Germline V CDR1 and CDR2: SGDLS, YYNGEE. CDR3: CASSAPDRALYGYTF. The CDR3 bases are TGTGCCAGCAGCGCCCCGGACAGGGCCCTCTATGGCTACACCTTC.

The chain carries TRBV6-6 and TRBJ1-4; D is possibly TRBD1 (5 bases). The CDR3 is 13 residues long. Germline loops: CDR1 MNHNY, CDR2 SVGAGI (reference sequence). V lost 8 bases and J lost 8, with 15 bases in between. The CDR3 spells CASGNQGWEKLFF. CDR3 nucleotide sequence: TGTGCCAGCGGTAACCAGGGATGGGAAAAACTGTTTTTT.

The rearrangement joins TRBV15 to TRBJ1-4, with 9 bases identical to TRBD1. The CDR3 consists of 16 residues. CDR1 is LNHNV, CDR2 YYDKDF, per germline (reference sequence). The V and J ends lost 5 bases and 3 bases, in that order; junction bases with no gene match: 7. The DNA of the CDR3 is TGTGCCACCAGCCCCCGACAGGGGGGAGCTAATGAAAAACTGTTTTTT. It translates to CATSPRQGGANEKLFF.

The J gene is TRBJ2-1, the V gene TRBV5-1, with D perhaps TRBD2 (5 bases). CDR3 length equals 15 residues. Germline lookup yields CDR1 SGHRS and CDR2 YFSETQ. Between the trimmed V and J ends, which lost 4 bases and 0 bases, there was a span of 11 bases. Here the CDR3 DNA reads TGCGCCAGCAGCCATAGCGTGGACTCCTACAATGAGCAGTTCTTC. Translated, it gives CASSHSVDSYNEQFF. The variable domain in full, with the rest retrieved from reference TRBV5-1 and TRBJ2-1, is KAGVTQTPRYLIKTRGQQVTLSCSPISGHRSVSWYQQTPGQGLQFLFEYFSETQRNKGNFPGRFSGRQFSNSRSEMNVSTLELGDSALYLCASSHSVDSYNEQFFGPGTRLTVL.

This clone was observed a single time. This rearrangement joins TRBV4-3 to TRBJ1-4, with TRBD1 as a possible D gene (6 bases). CDR3 length equals 16 residues. CDR1 and CDR2 (germline): LGHNA, YSLEER. V was trimmed by 4 bases and J by 7 bases, leaving 19 bases between them. The DNA of the CDR3 is TGCGCCAGCAGCCCCCGACCGACAGGAGAGTTTGAAAAACTGTTTTTT. It translates to CASSPRPTGEFEKLFF.

This chain connects TRBV2 to TRBJ2-2, with D possibly being TRBD2 (6 bases). V lost 11 bases to trimming and J lost 4 bases, with 14 bases between them. CDR1 SNHLY and CDR2 FYNNEI come from the germline V gene. This CDR3 has 13 residues. Here the CDR3 reads CAGGTSPTGELFF. In nucleotides, the CDR3 is TGTGCCGGAGGCACTAGCCCCACCGGGGAGCTGTTTTTT.

This clone has a handful of counts. J is TRBJ1-2 and V is TRBV28; D perhaps matches TRBD1 (6 bases). This CDR3 spans 14 amino acids. Germline CDR1 reads MDHEN; CDR2 reads SYDVKM. Trimming pared 2 bases from V and 3 bases from J, leaving 10 bases between. CDR3 region: CASSLTDSYYGYTF. As DNA, the CDR3 is TGTGCCAGCAGTTTAACGGACAGCTACTATGGCTACACCTTC.

The chain has TRBV27 and TRBJ2-5; perhaps TRBD2 as D (5 bases). This CDR3 has 13 amino acids. V dropped 4 bases and J dropped 5 bases, with 11 bases sitting between them. Germline-derived CDR1 and CDR2 are MNHEY and SMNVEV (reference sequence). This CDR3 reads CASSSRSGETQYF. CDR3 nucleotide sequence: TGTGCCAGCAGTTCCCGCTCGGGGGAGACCCAGTACTTC.

This clone was detected once. This chain joins TRBV10-3 and TRBJ2-1; D might be TRBD2 (7 bases). The CDR3 length is 15 residues. Germline V gene lookup returns CDR1 ENHRY and CDR2 SYGVKD. Trimming shortened V by 6 bases and J by 0 bases, and 12 bases separated the two germline ends. The CDR3 region is CAIRGGLSSYNEQFF. CDR3 bases: TGTGCCATCAGAGGGGGACTAAGCTCCTACAATGAGCAGTTCTTC.

The V and J genes are TRBV6-4 and TRBJ1-1, with TRBD1 identical over 9 bases. V lost 4 bases, J lost 4 bases, and 4 bases stayed unmatched. Germline V lookup: CDR1 MRHNA, CDR2 SNTAGT. The CDR3 consists of 14 residues. This CDR3 reads CASSVWTGATEAFF. CDR3 nucleotide sequence: TGTGCCAGCAGTGTCTGGACAGGGGCCACTGAAGCTTTCTTT.

The chain links TRBV5-1 to TRBJ2-1, with D tentatively TRBD1 (6 bases). The germline V and J ends were trimmed by 4 bases and 0 bases, with 11 bases remaining between them. The germline V gene has CDR1 SGHRS and CDR2 YFSETQ. CDR3 length equals 15 residues. CDR3 DNA: TGCGCCAGCAGCCCGGTGGACAGCTCCTACAATGAGCAGTTCTTC. Encoded protein: CASSPVDSSYNEQFF.

The chain couples TRBV2 to TRBJ2-7; 9 bases match TRBD1. With 3 bases clipped from V and 12 bases from J, the junction kept 15 bases outside the gene matches. The length of the CDR3 is 15 residues. Germline CDR1 reads SNHLY; CDR2 reads FYNNEI. CDR3 nucleotide sequence: TGTGCCAGCAGTGAGGGGGAGGGACAGGGAGGAGCGACGTACTTC. It encodes CASSEGEGQGGATYF.

The chain joins TRBV6-5 to TRBJ1-2, with 9 nucleotides matching TRBD1. Trimming cost V 2 bases and J 4 bases; bases outside gene matches: 8. The CDR3 contains 16 residues. Germline-derived CDR1 and CDR2 are MNHEY and SVGAGI. DNA of the CDR3: TGTGCCAGCAGTTACCGCGGACAGGGGCGAAGCTATGGCTACACCTTC. Translated, it gives CASSYRGQGRSYGYTF.

This chain uses TRBV5-1 with TRBJ1-1; D ambiguous. V dropped 8 bases and J dropped 7 bases, with 18 bases sitting between them. Germline CDR1 reads SGHRS; CDR2 reads YFSETQ. There are 13 residues in the CDR3. In DNA, the CDR3 is TGCGCCAGTGTCGCCCCGGGTTCTAGTGAAGCTTTCTTT. Its protein is CASVAPGSSEAFF. Looking up the rest from reference TRBV5-1 and TRBJ1-1 gives the full variable domain: KAGVTQTPRYLIKTRGQQVTLSCSPISGHRSVSWYQQTPGQGLQFLFEYFSETQRNKGNFPGRFSGRQFSNSRSEMNVSTLELGDSALYLCASVAPGSSEAFFGQGTRLTVV.

This clone was recorded once. Here the CDR3 DNA reads TGTGCCAGCAGCGTAGAGGGGTCGTCTGGAAACACCATATATTTT. This codes for CASSVEGSSGNTIYF. The chain links TRBV9 to TRBJ1-3; D is perhaps TRBD1 (5 bases). V dropped 0 bases and J dropped 1 base, with 8 bases sitting between them. The CDR3 is 15 residues long. Germline CDR1 is SGDLS and CDR2 is YYNGEE.